This T cell receptor beta chain stems from a study of graft-versus-host responses after intestinal transplantation (dated by TCRdb to 2020 to 2023). Study-level background: Multivisceral, liver-intestinal, or isolated intestinal transplants were received by the recipients. Every recipient was given anti-thymocyte globulin induction, followed by approximately three years of maintenance tacrolimus and steroids. Graft-versus-host and host-versus-graft alloreactive T cell clones were tracked in the graft, circulation and bone marrow after intestinal transplantation using bulk TCR-beta CDR3 sequencing. To identify alloreactive clones, pre-transplant mixed lymphocyte reaction products were sequenced and then compared with unstimulated pre-transplant donor and recipient T cells. The cohort enrolled 24 intestinal transplant recipients, one of whom was a retransplant, and a few patients without pretransplant specimens were excluded. Donor T cell macrochimerism was defined as a peak of at least 4% donor T cells among recipient peripheral blood mononuclear cells. Instead of going to the commercial service, samples from a few later patients were sequenced in-house on an Illumina MiSeq and processed with MiXCR.

Findings and caveats that apply to the study as a whole: The conclusions were limited by the relatively low number and heterogeneity of the intestinal transplant patients. Patients with donor T cell macrochimerism had high GvH to HvG T cell clonal ratios in their allografts. GvH clones were detected in recipient bone marrow, and some of these GvH clones were observed earlier in ileal mucosa or blood, consistent with an intestinal mucosal origin. Early after transplant, declines in HvG clones were associated with peak levels of circulating GvH clones.

In the paper's terms, the time point label means: cells obtained before transplantation from donor or recipient. In mixed lymphocyte reactions, roughly 200,000 CFSE-labeled pre-transplant responders were plated with roughly 200,000 irradiated violet-dye-labeled stimulators and cultured for less than seven days. Proliferating CD3+CD4+CFSE-low and CD3+CD8+CFSE-low responder cells were FACS-sorted on a BD Influx sorter after the mixed lymphocyte reaction. Library preparation was by the immunoSEQ multiplex PCR assay. In most patients, genomic DNA was isolated using the Qiagen DNeasy Blood and Tissue Kit and sent frozen to Adaptive Biotechnologies for TCR sequencing. High-throughput TCR-beta CDR3 sequencing of genomic DNA from most patients was performed by Adaptive Biotechnologies. Per the source publication's procedure: TCR sequencing data for more than 15 patients were retrieved from Adaptive's ImmunoSEQ software; three other patients were processed with MiXCR and VDJtools. To correct CD4 versus CD8 sorting errors, any sequence found in both subsets at a frequency ratio below 5:1 was removed. CDR3 nucleotide sequences shared by donor and recipient were removed because the origin of these sequences could not be assigned. Alloreactive clones required at least 2-fold expansion over unstimulated cells and minimum CFSE-low frequency of 0.002% (template counts) or 0.001% (read counts). A clone was considered mappable if detected in the sequenced pre-transplant spleen, lymph node, or MLR CFSE-low populations of the donor or recipient. The cumulative frequency of alloreactive clones was calculated as a percentage of all sequences, weighted by copy number. TCRdb stores this immuneACCESS table with in-frame sequences only. Part of the clones is absent; in the studies checked, under half of the shortfall reflects unresolved V genes, and no reason is known for the rest. Clone size and the V and J calls come from that table; the DNA yielded D and trimming. Counted in this sample were approximately 5,000 clones; 25% to 30% of them appeared once. 5% to 6.5% of the sample comes from the top ten.

Reading from cysteine to phenylalanine, the CDR3 counts 15 amino acids. Kept here is only the CDR3 DNA, which spans 45 bases and is read in frame from base 1. V loses 1 base of germline sequence and J loses 2 bases, and the interval between the two ends is 10 bases. The germline V gene encodes CDR1 LGHNA and CDR2 YSLEER. Regarding this clone: One base away there is no much larger clone; base qualities are not given.

This specimen was alloreactive CD4+ T cells from a mixed lymphocyte reaction culture, taken before transplantation. What this sample's cell subset or site label stands for: CFSE-low proliferating T cells sorted from roughly 6-day pre-transplant mixed lymphocyte reaction (GvH or HvG direction). Recombination joined TRBV4-3 with TRBJ2-3; the D gene is possibly TRBD2, with 6 bases matching. This TCR was recovered from a human patient who was an organ donor for intestinal transplantation. The encoded CDR3 is CASSQVPGVTDTQYF. The nucleotide sequence reads TGCGCCAGCAGCCAAGTTCCGGGGGTCACAGATACGCAGTATTTT.